This T cell receptor beta chain was identified in a study of neurological immune-mediated disorders. Study-wide points: In HTLV-1-associated myelopathy, TCR clonal expansion was greatest, whereas multiple sclerosis had the least, falling below healthy controls. Because no CDR3 amino acid sequences were shared across subjects by expanded clones, private repertoires were suggested in all groups.

On this clonotype: Its antigen remains unknown.

The cDNA came from 5'RACE, which used 10-nucleotide random UMIs. Over 160 million TCR-beta sequences from 15-18 subjects were obtained in each sequencing run. Via MiXCR, TCRdb re-called the 5' RACE reads, giving one row per CDR3 protein. The sample gives about 66,000 distinct CDR3 sequences, 3.5% to 5% of which show up once; 6.5% to 7.5% is in the top ten. V was trimmed by 4 bases and J by 0 bases, leaving 9 bases between them. The CDR3 is 14 residues long. From germline, CDR1 is SGHRS and CDR2 YFSETQ. The sample comprised PBMCs. The receptor's source is a man between 25 and 39 years old with multiple sclerosis. This chain uses TRBV5-1 with TRBJ2-3, with D uncertain. The CDR3 DNA follows: TGCGCCAGCAGCATCCAGACTAGCACAGATACGCAGTATTTT. Its protein is CASSIQTSTDTQYF.